This is a list of T cell receptor beta chains from one sample in a study of spatial heterogeneity in lung cancer. TCRdb re-derived calls from the 5' RACE reads in MiXCR, one entry per CDR3 protein. This sample carries about 52,000 distinct CDR3 sequences, roughly 7.4% of them seen once, and the ten largest clones take around 36%. Here the sequenced sample was PBMCs, taken at follow-up. The source of these receptors is a female donor with early-stage non-small cell lung cancer. The CDR3 runs from the conserved cysteine through the conserved F or W. D genes are given only for firm matches. Only part of the rows carry a size: once, few, many, or a class if the clone is expanded.

-	TRBJ1-2	TRBD1	TRBV7-2	CASSPSSDRAVGYTF	TGTGCCAGCAGCCCTTCCTCGGACAGGGCCGTTGGCTACACCTTC
few	TRBJ1-2	-	TRBV7-2	CASSASFVRITYGYTF	TGTGCCAGCAGCGCCAGCTTTGTGAGGATTACTTACGGCTACACCTTC
many	TRBJ1-2	-	TRBV7-9	CASSLGVDSPYGYTF	TGTGCCAGCAGCTTAGGGGTCGACAGTCCCTATGGCTACACCTTC
many	TRBJ2-3	-	TRBV20-1	CSARRLESTDTQYF	TGCAGTGCTAGAAGACTAGAGAGCACAGATACGCAGTATTTT
few	TRBJ2-7	-	TRBV12-3/TRBV12-4	CASGSRSYEQYF	TGTGCCAGCGGGTCACGCTCCTACGAGCAGTACTTC
few	TRBJ2-3	TRBD2	TRBV5-1	CASSFTSGSTDTQYF	TGCGCCAGCAGCTTTACTAGCGGTAGCACAGATACGCAGTATTTT
many	TRBJ2-3	TRBD2	TRBV7-2	CASSFGTSGGWADTQYF	TGTGCCAGCAGCTTCGGGACTAGCGGGGGTTGGGCAGATACGCAGTATTTT
many	TRBJ1-3	TRBD1	TRBV5-1	CASSPGGASGNTIYF	TGCGCCAGCAGCCCAGGGGGGGCCTCTGGAAACACCATATATTTT
many	TRBJ2-5	TRBD2	TRBV15	CATSRGGLATETQYF	TGTGCCACCAGCAGAGGGGGACTAGCGACGGAGACCCAGTACTTC
-	TRBJ2-7	TRBD1	TRBV5-1	CASSWIQGSRYEQYF	TGCGCCAGCAGCTGGATACAGGGGTCCCGGTACGAGCAGTACTTC
many	TRBJ2-3	-	TRBV20-1	CSAPTLIDTQYF	TGCAGTGCCCCAACGCTGATAGATACGCAGTATTTT
many	TRBJ2-3	-	TRBV20-1	CSASGVGSTDTQYF	TGCAGTGCTAGCGGGGTGGGGAGCACAGATACGCAGTATTTT
many	TRBJ2-7	-	TRBV5-1	CASSFEGVNEQYF	TGCGCCAGCAGCTTTGAGGGTGTCAACGAGCAGTACTTC
few	TRBJ1-3	-	TRBV18	CASSPGQSGNTIYF	TGTGCCAGCTCACCTGGACAGTCTGGAAACACCATATATTTT
many	TRBJ2-1	-	TRBV18	CASSPMARDNEQFF	TGTGCCAGCTCACCCATGGCGCGGGACAATGAGCAGTTCTTC
-	TRBJ2-3	-	TRBV28	CASTVYPDTQYF	TGTGCCAGCACCGTTTATCCAGATACGCAGTATTTT
-	TRBJ2-6	TRBD1	TRBV3-1	CASSSPGQGYPGANVLTF	TGTGCCAGCAGCAGTCCAGGACAGGGGTACCCTGGGGCCAACGTCCTGACTTTC
few	TRBJ2-3	-	TRBV6-1	CASSVVSSTDTQYF	TGTGCCAGCAGTGTTGTCTCCAGCACAGATACGCAGTATTTT
few	TRBJ2-7	-	TRBV6-1	CASSLGGTLYEQYF	TGTGCCAGCAGTCTGGGGGGGACACTTTACGAGCAGTACTTC
-	TRBJ1-5	-	TRBV5-6	CASSLGPINQPQHF	TGTGCCAGCAGCTTGGGACCTATCAATCAGCCCCAGCATTTT